These T cell receptor beta chains were read from a single sample in a study of blood T cells in healthy people across ages. TCRdb reprocessed the 5' RACE reads with MiXCR, giving one entry per CDR3 protein. The sample has around 1,600,000 distinct CDR3 sequences, under 55% seen once. Input material: blood. Receptor source: a woman aged 18-29 years in good health. The CDR3 runs from the conserved cysteine through the conserved F or W. A D gene is named only where the DNA matches it firmly. Only some rows state a clone size, as once, few, many or a class for expanded clones.

TRBJ1-1	few	10	TRBV11-2	NA	CASSLTEAFF	TGTGCCAGCAGCTTAACTGAAGCTTTCTTT
TRBJ1-1	few	11	TRBV20-1	NA	CSARDRMATFF	TGCAGTGCTAGAGACAGGATGGCGACTTTCTTT
TRBJ2-1	NA	15	TRBV6-5	NA	CASGGLKAQYNEQFF	TGTGCCAGCGGTGGACTGAAGGCTCAATACAATGAGCAGTTCTTC
TRBJ2-3	few	16	TRBV20-1	TRBD2	CSARFWKRGITDTQYF	TGCAGTGCTAGATTTTGGAAGCGGGGGATCACAGATACGCAGTATTTT
TRBJ2-1	NA	14	TRBV6-4	TRBD1	CASSVDRGNGEQFF	TGTGCCAGCAGTGTCGACAGGGGGAACGGCGAGCAGTTCTTC
TRBJ1-4	few	16	TRBV7-9	NA	CASSPIYSATNEKLFF	TGTGCCAGCAGCCCAATTTACAGTGCAACTAATGAAAAACTGTTTTTT
TRBJ1-5	NA	17	TRBV4-1	TRBD1	CASSQEATGGMMQPQHF	TGCGCCAGCAGCCAAGAAGCGACAGGGGGTATGATGCAGCCCCAGCATTTT
TRBJ1-1	NA	14	TRBV7-9	NA	CASSPSRRNTEAFF	TGTGCCAGCAGCCCATCGCGGAGGAACACTGAAGCTTTCTTT
TRBJ1-1	NA	16	TRBV12-3/TRBV12-4	TRBD1	CASSFRDRGRTTEAFF	TGTGCCAGCAGTTTCCGGGACAGGGGCCGGACCACTGAAGCTTTCTTT
TRBJ1-4	few	13	TRBV2	NA	CASARGRNEKLFF	TGTGCCAGCGCAAGAGGGAGAAATGAAAAACTGTTTTTT
TRBJ1-4	NA	16	TRBV4-3	TRBD1	CASSLGTGSLNEKLFF	TGCGCCAGCAGTCTTGGGACAGGGAGCCTTAATGAAAAACTGTTTTTT
TRBJ2-7	few	13	TRBV11-2	NA	CASSFGFEGEQYF	TGTGCCAGCAGCTTCGGATTCGAGGGCGAGCAGTACTTC
TRBJ1-5	few	13	TRBV29-1	TRBD1	CSAVTGSDQPQHF	TGCAGCGCGGTGACAGGGAGTGATCAGCCCCAGCATTTT
TRBJ2-2	few	18	TRBV3-1	NA	CASSQALWGYSSTGELFF	TGTGCCAGCAGCCAAGCTCTATGGGGGTATAGTTCGACCGGGGAGCTGTTTTTT
TRBJ2-3	NA	12	TRBV7-9	NA	CASLGSISTQYF	TGTGCCAGCCTCGGGTCCATAAGTACGCAGTATTTT
TRBJ1-5	NA	14	TRBV20-1	TRBD1	CSAPTGAPNQPQHF	TGCAGTGCTCCGACAGGGGCGCCGAATCAGCCCCAGCATTTT
TRBJ2-1	many	14	TRBV29-1	TRBD2	CSVVAGRGFNEQFF	TGCAGCGTTGTAGCGGGAAGGGGGTTTAATGAGCAGTTCTTC
TRBJ1-5	NA	14	TRBV6-5	NA	CASSRNRSNQPQHF	TGTGCCAGCAGCCGAAACCGGAGCAATCAGCCCCAGCATTTT
TRBJ2-7	NA	16	TRBV7-2	NA	CASSRDRPLFYNEQYF	TGTGCCAGCAGTCGAGACAGACCCCTTTTCTACAATGAGCAGTACTTC
TRBJ2-5	NA	12	TRBV19	NA	CASSASWETQYF	TGTGCCAGCTCCGCGTCTTGGGAGACCCAGTACTTC
TRBJ2-1	few	14	TRBV20-1	NA	CSARGLSSYNEQFF	TGCAGTGCCAGGGGACTTAGCTCCTACAATGAGCAGTTCTTC
TRBJ2-2	NA	17	TRBV5-1	NA	CASSLVLRDRSTGELFF	TGCGCCAGCAGCTTGGTTTTGCGGGATCGTAGTACCGGGGAGCTGTTTTTT
TRBJ2-3	few	16	TRBV11-2	TRBD1	CASDSVKGQGLRTQYF	TGTGCCAGCGACTCGGTTAAGGGACAGGGACTGCGTACGCAGTATTTT
TRBJ1-2	few	13	TRBV12-3/TRBV12-4	NA	CASTSHGGYGYTF	TGTGCCAGCACCTCACACGGGGGCTATGGCTACACCTTC
TRBJ2-5	once	15	TRBV20-1	NA	CSARDPASRVGTQYF	TGCAGTGCTAGAGATCCCGCCTCCAGGGTTGGGACCCAGTACTTC
TRBJ2-5	many	11	TRBV12-3/TRBV12-4	NA	CASSLTGAQYF	TGTGCCAGCAGTTTGACGGGGGCCCAGTACTTC
TRBJ2-3	few	13	TRBV7-2	NA	CASSLMGPDTQYF	TGTGCCAGCAGCTTAATGGGACCAGATACGCAGTATTTT
TRBJ1-1	few	13	TRBV7-9	NA	CASSLEGREEAFF	TGTGCCAGCAGCTTAGAGGGCAGGGAGGAAGCTTTCTTT
TRBJ2-3	NA	15	TRBV29-1	TRBD2	CSVVAAGRPTDTQYF	TGCAGCGTTGTGGCAGCGGGGCGCCCCACAGATACGCAGTATTTT
TRBJ2-1	NA	13	TRBV29-1	NA	CSVESPGRYEQFF	TGCAGCGTTGAGAGTCCGGGGCGGTACGAGCAGTTCTTC
TRBJ2-1	many	17	TRBV7-2	NA	CASSLVVAVPSYNEQFF	TGTGCCAGCAGCTTAGTAGTAGCGGTACCTTCCTACAATGAGCAGTTCTTC
TRBJ1-1	once	12	TRBV20-1	NA	CSAPSVNAEAFF	TGCAGTGCTCCGAGCGTGAACGCTGAAGCTTTCTTT
TRBJ1-2	NA	14	TRBV6-1	NA	CVSSKALFEHGYTF	TGTGTCAGCAGTAAAGCCCTCTTTGAGCATGGCTACACCTTC
TRBJ1-2	NA	12	TRBV6-2/TRBV6-3	TRBD1	CAIRTGTMGYTF	TGTGCCATAAGGACAGGAACTATGGGCTACACCTTC
TRBJ2-1	NA	17	TRBV28	NA	CASSLLRGGASYNEQFF	TGTGCCAGCAGTTTACTAAGGGGCGGGGCCTCCTACAATGAGCAGTTCTTC
TRBJ2-1	NA	16	TRBV10-3	NA	CAISGSPQIAYNEQFF	TGTGCCATCAGTGGGTCACCCCAAATCGCCTACAATGAGCAGTTCTTC
TRBJ2-1	few	15	TRBV5-5	TRBD1	CASSLVLPGGNEQFF	TGTGCCAGCAGCTTGGTTCTCCCAGGGGGAAATGAGCAGTTCTTC
TRBJ2-7	NA	14	TRBV5-1	TRBD1	CASRTGAVHNEQYF	TGCGCCAGCAGGACAGGGGCTGTCCACAATGAGCAGTACTTC
TRBJ2-7	few	15	TRBV27	TRBD1	CASSQQGARSYEQYF	TGTGCCAGCAGTCAACAGGGGGCGCGATCCTACGAGCAGTACTTC
TRBJ1-2	NA	14	TRBV27	NA	CASSLGGVGYGYTF	TGTGCCAGCAGTTTAGGGGGGGTCGGCTATGGCTACACCTTC
TRBJ2-3	NA	16	TRBV12-3/TRBV12-4	NA	CASSSRSWRGTDTQYF	TGTGCCAGCAGCTCTCGTAGTTGGCGGGGAACAGATACGCAGTATTTT
TRBJ2-7	NA	16	TRBV15	TRBD2	CATSRGSGGLSYEQYF	TGTGCCACCAGCAGAGGGTCGGGAGGGTTATCCTACGAGCAGTACTTC
TRBJ1-4	NA	14	TRBV4-1	NA	CASSQDQLNEKLFF	TGCGCCAGCAGCCAAGATCAACTTAATGAAAAACTGTTTTTT
TRBJ2-2	NA	16	TRBV7-9	NA	CASSLGRGAATGELFF	TGTGCCAGCAGCTTAGGTCGGGGGGCCGCCACCGGGGAGCTGTTTTTT
TRBJ1-4	few	13	TRBV3-1	NA	CASSHMDSEKLFF	TGTGCCAGCAGCCACATGGACAGTGAAAAACTGTTTTTT
TRBJ2-3	many	13	TRBV29-1	NA	CSVEAPTRDTQYF	TGCAGCGTTGAAGCCCCCACTAGGGATACGCAGTATTTT
TRBJ2-3	NA	11	TRBV2	NA	CASTVSDTQYF	TGTGCCAGCACCGTTTCAGATACGCAGTATTTT
TRBJ1-6	NA	17	TRBV6-2/TRBV6-3	TRBD1	CASRRRTGSSYNSPLHF	TGTGCCAGCAGACGTCGGACAGGCAGCTCCTATAATTCACCCCTCCACTTT
TRBJ1-5	NA	14	TRBV15	NA	CATSTRHRHQPQHF	TGTGCCACCAGCACGCGACATAGACATCAGCCCCAGCATTTT
TRBJ2-7	NA	15	TRBV4-3	NA	CASSQDGLQGDEQYF	TGCGCCAGCAGCCAAGATGGTTTACAGGGAGACGAGCAGTACTTC
TRBJ1-1	few	15	TRBV10-3	NA	CAISAWEQKNTEAFF	TGTGCCATCAGTGCCTGGGAACAGAAGAACACTGAAGCTTTCTTT
TRBJ2-4	NA	13	TRBV7-2	TRBD2	CASSVLAISIQYF	TGTGCCAGCAGCGTACTAGCGATATCTATTCAGTACTTC
TRBJ1-6	few	13	TRBV12-3/TRBV12-4	NA	CASSLSFSSPLHF	TGTGCCAGCAGTTTAAGTTTCAGCTCACCCCTCCACTTT
TRBJ1-2	NA	14	TRBV3-1	NA	CASSVQGPNYGYTF	TGTGCCAGCAGCGTACAGGGCCCGAACTATGGCTACACCTTC
TRBJ2-1	few	17	TRBV4-3	TRBD2	CASSQGTSGRVSDEQFF	TGCGCCAGCAGCCAGGGGACTAGCGGGAGGGTGAGTGACGAGCAGTTCTTC